Shown below are 8 T cell receptor beta chains from a single sample sequenced in a study of cytomegalovirus exposure and HLA in healthy donors. Use of 60 Vbeta and 13 Jbeta primers characterized the PCR. The table came from immunoSEQ multiplex PCR; TCRdb's copy has only in-frame clones and leaves some out. The sample carries about 43,000 clones, under 70% recorded once. The specimen was PBMCs. The receptor source for this set is a man in his 60s in good health and CMV-seropositive.

This chain connects TRBV29-1 to TRBJ2-7, with 10 bases matching TRBD2. Germline CDR1 SQVTM, CDR2 ANQGSEA. The CDR3 contains 15 residues. With V trimmed by 4 bases and J by 4 bases, 10 bases remained unmatched. CDR3: CSVAPSSGRWYEQYF. CDR3 DNA: TGCAGCGTTGCCCCCTCTAGCGGGAGATGGTACGAGCAGTACTTC.

This clone was recorded a few times. The chain recombines TRBV10-2 with TRBJ1-1, with TRBD1 as a possible D gene (6 bases). In germline, CDR1 is WSHSY, CDR2 SAAADI. The CDR3 runs to 13 residues. V gave up 8 bases and J gave up 1 base, with 11 bases separating them. The CDR3 reads CASVGAGNTEAFF. The CDR3 DNA follows: TGCGCCAGCGTGGGGGCAGGGAACACTGAAGCTTTCTTT.

The V and J genes are TRBV5-1 and TRBJ2-7, with 9 nucleotides matching TRBD1. The V and J ends lost 8 bases and 4 bases, in that order; junction bases with no gene match: 13. Germline V CDR1 and CDR2: SGHRS, YFSETQ. CDR3 length: 15 residues. CDR3 region: CASRNYGTGMYEQYF. CDR3 sequence (DNA): TGCGCCAGTCGTAATTACGGGACAGGGATGTACGAGCAGTACTTC.

This chain uses TRBV19 with TRBJ1-4; tentative D call: TRBD1 (5 bases). The V gene's germline CDR1 is LNHDA and CDR2 SQIVND (reference sequence). The CDR3 totals 16 residues. The V end was cut by 5 bases, the J end by 0 bases, with 13 bases between. CDR3 sequence: CASSPLDIATNEKLFF. As DNA, the CDR3 is TGTGCCAGTAGTCCCCTGGACATCGCAACTAATGAAAAACTGTTTTTT.

V and J are TRBV7-2 and TRBJ1-5, with TRBD1 matching 8 bases. V lost 4 bases and J lost 3; bases outside the gene matches: 2. The V gene's germline CDR1 is SGHTA and CDR2 FQGNSA. This CDR3 spans 14 amino acids. CDR3: CASSSGQANQPQHF. Here the CDR3 DNA reads TGTGCCAGCAGCTCGGGACAGGCCAATCAGCCCCAGCATTTT.

This clone was found a few times. The V and J genes are TRBV7-2 and TRBJ2-7; 8 bases are a match to TRBD1. The CDR3 is 15 amino acids. Germline V gives CDR1 SGHTA, CDR2 FQGNSA. V was pared by 5 bases and J by 0 bases, with 6 bases of the junction left unmatched. CDR3 sequence reads: CASSRSGGSSYEQYF. For the CDR3, the DNA is TGTGCCAGCAGCCGATCAGGGGGCAGCTCCTACGAGCAGTACTTC.

This clone was observed a few times. The chain recombines TRBV6-6 with TRBJ1-1, with a weak D call TRBD1 (5 bases). CDR3 size: 14 residues. Germline V gene data show CDR1 as MNHNY and CDR2 as SVGAGI (reference sequence). Trimming shortened V by 5 bases and J by 1 base, and 11 bases separated the two germline ends. CDR3 region: CASSPPTGNTEAFF. The CDR3 nucleotides read TGTGCCAGCAGTCCTCCTACAGGGAACACTGAAGCTTTCTTT.

The chain uses TRBV11-2 and TRBJ2-7, with TRBD1 matching 9 bases. V shed 6 bases, J shed 6 bases, and the junction held 9 bases outside the gene matches. CDR1 is SGHAT and CDR2 is FQNNGV in the germline V gene. This CDR3 is 14 amino acids long. DNA of the CDR3: TGTGCCAGCAGAAAGGGGACAGGGTACTTCGAGCAGTACTTC. Protein product: CASRKGTGYFEQYF.